These 7 T cell receptor beta chains came from one sample sequenced in a study of shared clonotypes between healthy human individuals. Sequencing was performed with immunoSEQ multiplex PCR; in TCRdb, only in-frame clones are kept and a portion is missing. The sample lists a few million clones; roughly nine tenths were seen once. Source material: naive CD4+ T cells sorted from blood. The subset: CD45RA+ positively selected. These receptor sequences come from a man aged 18 to 30 in good health.

The gene calls are TRBV20-1 and TRBJ1-1; tentatively, D is TRBD1 (5 bases). CDR1 is DFQATT, CDR2 SNEGSKA, per germline (reference sequence). The germline V and J ends were trimmed by 6 bases and 5 bases, with 10 bases remaining between them. The CDR3 runs 11 residues. The DNA of the CDR3 is TGCAGTGCCCAACCAGGGACTGAAGCTTTCTTT. Amino acid sequence: CSAQPGTEAFF.

The V call is TRBV6-6, the J call TRBJ2-7; the D gene is possibly TRBD2 (6 bases). This CDR3 contains 15 residues. In germline, CDR1 is MNHNY, CDR2 SVGAGI (reference sequence). Trimming took off 2 bases at V and 4 bases at J, with 15 bases between the two ends. The CDR3 bases are TGTGCCAGCAGTTACGTTGGGACTGGGACTTACGAGCAGTACTTC. It yields the protein CASSYVGTGTYEQYF.

J is TRBJ2-3 and V is TRBV10-1; 10 nucleotides agree with TRBD1. The CDR3 loop spans 17 amino acids. Unmatched junction bases numbered 7, after V lost 3 bases and J lost 1 base. Germline CDR1 WNHNN, CDR2 SYGVQD (reference sequence). The CDR3 spells CASSDTLGTGGTDTQYF. The CDR3 DNA follows: TGCGCCAGCAGTGACACGTTGGGGACAGGGGGCACAGATACGCAGTATTTT.

The genes are TRBV2 and TRBJ1-6; perhaps TRBD1 as D (6 bases). CDR3 length: 14 residues. Between the trimmed V and J ends, which lost 6 bases and 10 bases, there was a span of 16 bases. Germline lookup yields CDR1 SNHLY and CDR2 FYNNEI. CDR3 amino acids: CASRRDTEISPLHF. CDR3 bases: TGTGCCAGCAGACGGGACACGGAGATCTCACCCCTCCACTTT.

The genes are TRBV4-1 and TRBJ1-1; 7 positions match TRBD1. CDR3 length: 16 residues. J lost 1 base, V lost 5 bases, and 10 bases had no gene match. Germline-derived CDR1 and CDR2 are MGHRA and YSYEKL. The CDR3 region has the DNA TGCGCCAGCAGCGGAAGGGGAGGGACAGCGAACACTGAAGCTTTCTTT. Protein product: CASSGRGGTANTEAFF.

This clone was detected only once. CDR3 amino acids: CASSSPVTPSGANVLTF. The CDR3 DNA reads TGTGCCAGCAGCTCACCCGTCACACCCTCTGGGGCCAACGTCCTGACTTTC. The chain carries TRBV7-9 and TRBJ2-6; D is ambiguous. Germline V CDR1 and CDR2: SEHNR, FQNEAQ (reference sequence). The ends were cut back, 4 bases at V and 0 bases at J, with 13 bases in the middle. The CDR3 is 17 amino acids.

The rearrangement uses TRBV7-2 and TRBJ1-2; no reliable D call. Between the trimmed V and J ends, which lost 7 bases and 0 bases, there was a span of 9 bases. The CDR3 contains 13 residues. Germline-derived CDR1 and CDR2 are SGHTA and FQGNSA. CDR3 region: CASNPPANYGYTF. DNA of the CDR3: TGTGCCAGCAATCCTCCGGCTAACTATGGCTACACCTTC. Full variable domain (rest looked up from reference TRBV7-2 and TRBJ1-2): GAGVSQSPSNKVTEKGKDVELRCDPISGHTALYWYRQSLGQGLEFLIYFQGNSAPDKSGLPSDRFSAERTGGSVSTLTIQRTQQEDSAVYLCASNPPANYGYTFGSGTRLTVV.